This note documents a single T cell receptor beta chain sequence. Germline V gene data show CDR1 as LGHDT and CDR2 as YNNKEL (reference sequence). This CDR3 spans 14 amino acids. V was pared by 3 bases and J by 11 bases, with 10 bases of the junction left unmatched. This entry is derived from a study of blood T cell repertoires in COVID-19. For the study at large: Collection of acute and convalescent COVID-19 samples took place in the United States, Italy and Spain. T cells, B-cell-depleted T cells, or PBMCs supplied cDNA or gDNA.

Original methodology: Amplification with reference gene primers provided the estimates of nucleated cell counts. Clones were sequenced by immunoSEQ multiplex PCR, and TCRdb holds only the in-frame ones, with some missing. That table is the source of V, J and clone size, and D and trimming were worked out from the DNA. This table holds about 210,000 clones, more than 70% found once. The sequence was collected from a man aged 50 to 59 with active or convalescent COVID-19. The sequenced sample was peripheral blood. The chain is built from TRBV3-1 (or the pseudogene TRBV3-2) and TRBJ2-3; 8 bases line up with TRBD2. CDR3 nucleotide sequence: TGTGCCAGCAGCCATGCGCCGGGACTAGAGTTGCAGTATTTT. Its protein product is CASSHAPGLELQYF.